The clone carrying this TCR beta chain occurred once. Antigen specificity is unknown. Germline V gene sequence: CDR1 SQVTM, CDR2 ANQGSEA. Trimming removed 6 bases at V and 4 bases at J, with 18 bases between. The CDR3 consists of 14 residues. Patients aged 18 to 65 had newly diagnosed hyperthyroidism of under 2 months' duration. Using 9.5 to 10 ml of fresh peripheral blood, PBMCs were prepared. This entry comes from a study of T cells in Graves' hyperthyroidism and ophthalmopathy. Study details: Peripheral blood sampling occurred at initial diagnosis, before any treatment. Study-wide results and caveats: Most thyroid clonotypes that were expanded above 0.001 also turned up in blood.

TCR beta CDR3 region amplification was performed from RNA transcripts. In the first-round RT-PCR of the TCR CDR3, the HTBI primer set was used. MiXCR, run by TCRdb on the multiplex PCR reads, gives a single entry per CDR3 protein. Of hundreds of thousands of distinct CDR3 sequences in the sample, 38% were seen once. This TCR derives from a man between 18 and 35 years old with Graves' hyperthyroidism. The chain carries TRBV29-1 and TRBJ2-5; D might be TRBD1 (7 bases). The source material was blood. The CDR3 sequence is CSVPQGRISETQYF. The CDR3 DNA sequence: TGCAGCGTCCCACAGGGGAGGATTTCAGAGACCCAGTACTTC.